This is a list of T cell receptor beta chains from one sample in a study of beta chain features in type 1 diabetes. Generated by immunoSEQ multiplex PCR, the TCRdb table keeps only in-frame clones and is missing some. The table lists about 150,000 clones, approximately 10% of them singletons. The specimen was central memory CD4+ T cells from blood. These TCRs come from a young man in good health. Both conserved end residues are part of each CDR3. D genes are given only for firm matches. Clone size is stated in some rows and not others, as once, few, many or a class when expanded.

V gene: TRBV14
CDR3 length: 8
J gene: TRBJ1-2
clone size: many
D gene: NA
CDR3 protein: CATYSNTF
CDR3 DNA: TGTGCCACTTATAGTAACACCTTC

V gene: TRBV29-1
CDR3 length: 10
J gene: TRBJ2-5
clone size: few
D gene: NA
CDR3 protein: CSAYRETQYF
CDR3 DNA: TGCAGCGCCTACCGGGAGACCCAGTACTTC

V gene: TRBV10-3
CDR3 length: 15
J gene: TRBJ2-1
clone size: NA
D gene: TRBD2
CDR3 protein: CAIRPGTSGYNEQFF
CDR3 DNA: TGTGCCATCAGGCCCGGGACTAGCGGATACAATGAGCAGTTCTTC

V gene: TRBV5-1
CDR3 length: 16
J gene: TRBJ1-3
clone size: NA
D gene: NA
CDR3 protein: CASSLENRFSGNTIYF
CDR3 DNA: TGCGCCAGCAGCTTGGAGAACCGATTCTCTGGAAACACCATATATTTT

V gene: TRBV5-4
CDR3 length: 14
J gene: TRBJ2-4
clone size: few
D gene: NA
CDR3 protein: CASSRQHKKEIQYF
CDR3 DNA: TGTGCCAGCAGCCGACAGCACAAAAAGGAGATTCAGTACTTC

V gene: TRBV6-6
CDR3 length: 11
J gene: TRBJ1-1
clone size: NA
D gene: NA
CDR3 protein: CASTHDTEAFF
CDR3 DNA: TGTGCCAGCACCCATGACACTGAAGCTTTCTTT

V gene: TRBV2
CDR3 length: 16
J gene: TRBJ2-7
clone size: NA
D gene: TRBD2
CDR3 protein: CASRSQGGRALYEQYF
CDR3 DNA: TGTGCCAGCAGATCGCAGGGCGGGAGAGCGTTGTACGAGCAGTACTTC

V gene: TRBV28
CDR3 length: 14
J gene: TRBJ1-1
clone size: few
D gene: NA
CDR3 protein: CASTRAGGRTEAFF
CDR3 DNA: TGTGCCAGCACTCGGGCCGGGGGTCGGACTGAAGCTTTCTTT

V gene: TRBV9
CDR3 length: 15
J gene: TRBJ2-7
clone size: few
D gene: NA
CDR3 protein: CASSVGSGSSYEQYF
CDR3 DNA: TGTGCCAGCAGCGTAGGGTCCGGGAGCTCCTACGAGCAGTACTTC

V gene: TRBV7-9
CDR3 length: 14
J gene: TRBJ2-2
clone size: NA
D gene: TRBD2
CDR3 protein: CASSLLAGAGELFF
CDR3 DNA: TGTGCCAGCAGCCTACTAGCGGGAGCTGGGGAGCTGTTTTTT

V gene: TRBV9
CDR3 length: 15
J gene: TRBJ2-1
clone size: few
D gene: NA
CDR3 protein: CASSVGGGSYNEQFF
CDR3 DNA: TGTGCCAGCAGCGTAGGCGGAGGCTCCTACAATGAGCAGTTCTTC

V gene: TRBV28
CDR3 length: 16
J gene: TRBJ2-5
clone size: many
D gene: TRBD2
CDR3 protein: CASSPTSGGKRETQYF
CDR3 DNA: TGTGCCAGCAGCCCGACTAGCGGGGGAAAGCGAGAGACCCAGTACTTC

V gene: TRBV29-1
CDR3 length: 14
J gene: TRBJ1-2
clone size: many
D gene: NA
CDR3 protein: CSVQYPSSNYGYTF
CDR3 DNA: TGCAGCGTTCAATACCCCTCTAGCAACTATGGCTACACCTTC

V gene: TRBV14
CDR3 length: 13
J gene: TRBJ1-5
clone size: few
D gene: NA
CDR3 protein: CASSQDYHQPQHF
CDR3 DNA: TGTGCCAGCAGCCAAGATTACCATCAGCCCCAGCATTTT

V gene: TRBV7-9
CDR3 length: 14
J gene: TRBJ2-3
clone size: NA
D gene: NA
CDR3 protein: CASSFSLPADTQYF
CDR3 DNA: TGTGCCAGCAGCTTTTCCCTACCGGCAGATACGCAGTATTTT

V gene: TRBV7-6
CDR3 length: 12
J gene: TRBJ2-7
clone size: few
D gene: NA
CDR3 protein: CASSLITGEQYF
CDR3 DNA: TGTGCCAGCAGCCTGATTACGGGGGAGCAGTACTTC

V gene: TRBV28
CDR3 length: 16
J gene: TRBJ1-5
clone size: NA
D gene: TRBD1
CDR3 protein: CASSRITGGGNQPQHF
CDR3 DNA: TGTGCCAGCAGTCGAATTACAGGGGGAGGCAATCAGCCCCAGCATTTT

V gene: TRBV14
CDR3 length: 13
J gene: TRBJ2-7
clone size: NA
D gene: NA
CDR3 protein: CASSQDRGTEQYF
CDR3 DNA: TGTGCCAGCAGCCAAGATCGAGGAACCGAGCAGTACTTC

V gene: TRBV28
CDR3 length: 15
J gene: TRBJ1-6
clone size: NA
D gene: TRBD1
CDR3 protein: CASSMRQGANSPLHF
CDR3 DNA: TGTGCCAGCAGTATGCGACAGGGGGCGAATTCACCCCTCCACTTT

V gene: TRBV30
CDR3 length: 13
J gene: TRBJ1-1
clone size: few
D gene: NA
CDR3 protein: CAWSVNQNTEAFF
CDR3 DNA: TGTGCCTGGAGTGTGAACCAGAACACTGAAGCTTTCTTT

V gene: TRBV7-9
CDR3 length: 12
J gene: TRBJ2-1
clone size: NA
D gene: NA
CDR3 protein: CASSLFETEQFF
CDR3 DNA: TGTGCCAGCAGCTTATTTGAAACAGAGCAGTTCTTC

V gene: TRBV11-2
CDR3 length: 14
J gene: TRBJ2-4
clone size: few
D gene: TRBD1
CDR3 protein: CASSLAGQGNIQYF
CDR3 DNA: TGTGCCAGCAGCTTAGCTGGACAGGGAAACATTCAGTACTTC

V gene: TRBV9
CDR3 length: 16
J gene: TRBJ2-2
clone size: few
D gene: TRBD1
CDR3 protein: CASSVKAVTGGGELFF
CDR3 DNA: TGTGCCAGCAGCGTAAAAGCCGTGACAGGGGGCGGGGAGCTGTTTTTT

V gene: TRBV5-1
CDR3 length: 15
J gene: TRBJ1-4
clone size: NA
D gene: NA
CDR3 protein: CASSPAGETNEKLFF
CDR3 DNA: TGCGCCAGCAGCCCCGCAGGGGAAACTAATGAAAAACTGTTTTTT

V gene: TRBV29-1
CDR3 length: 16
J gene: TRBJ2-2
clone size: few
D gene: TRBD1
CDR3 protein: CSVEDGSGQGAGELFF
CDR3 DNA: TGCAGCGTTGAAGACGGATCGGGCCAGGGGGCCGGGGAGCTGTTTTTT

V gene: TRBV7-3
CDR3 length: 16
J gene: TRBJ1-3
clone size: NA
D gene: NA
CDR3 protein: CASSGTPQLRRNTIYF
CDR3 DNA: TGTGCCAGCAGTGGGACGCCTCAACTTCGCAGAAACACCATATATTTT

V gene: TRBV14
CDR3 length: 13
J gene: TRBJ2-5
clone size: many
D gene: NA
CDR3 protein: CASSQWQGETQYF
CDR3 DNA: TGTGCCAGCAGCCAATGGCAGGGGGAGACCCAGTACTTC

V gene: TRBV2
CDR3 length: 13
J gene: TRBJ2-5
clone size: NA
D gene: NA
CDR3 protein: CASSVGGFETQYF
CDR3 DNA: TGTGCCAGCAGTGTTGGCGGGTTTGAGACCCAGTACTTC

V gene: TRBV7-2
CDR3 length: 14
J gene: TRBJ2-5
clone size: many
D gene: NA
CDR3 protein: CASSLRPGQETQYF
CDR3 DNA: TGTGCCAGCAGCTTACGGCCAGGGCAAGAGACCCAGTACTTC

V gene: TRBV7-2
CDR3 length: 12
J gene: TRBJ2-7
clone size: NA
D gene: NA
CDR3 protein: CASSLTGYEQYF
CDR3 DNA: TGTGCCAGCAGCTTGACTGGCTACGAGCAGTACTTC

V gene: TRBV7-9
CDR3 length: 14
J gene: TRBJ1-2
clone size: few
D gene: NA
CDR3 protein: CASSFSGVNYGYTF
CDR3 DNA: TGTGCCAGCAGCTTTTCCGGGGTAAACTATGGCTACACCTTC

V gene: TRBV9
CDR3 length: 14
J gene: TRBJ2-7
clone size: NA
D gene: TRBD2
CDR3 protein: CASSVGSGSHEQYF
CDR3 DNA: TGTGCCAGCAGCGTCGGTAGCGGGAGCCACGAGCAGTACTTC

V gene: TRBV5-1
CDR3 length: 16
J gene: TRBJ2-7
clone size: few
D gene: NA
CDR3 protein: CASSLAAQGHYYEQYF
CDR3 DNA: TGCGCCAGCAGCTTGGCCGCCCAGGGACACTACTACGAGCAGTACTTC

V gene: TRBV6-1
CDR3 length: 13
J gene: TRBJ2-1
clone size: NA
D gene: NA
CDR3 protein: CASSPRRRDEQFF
CDR3 DNA: TGTGCCAGCAGTCCGCGTCGGAGGGACGAGCAGTTCTTC

V gene: TRBV11-2
CDR3 length: 14
J gene: TRBJ2-5
clone size: few
D gene: TRBD2
CDR3 protein: CASSTTTSLETQYF
CDR3 DNA: TGTGCCAGCAGCACTACGACTAGCTTGGAGACCCAGTACTTC

V gene: TRBV6-1
CDR3 length: 13
J gene: TRBJ1-1
clone size: NA
D gene: NA
CDR3 protein: CAVREGGYTEAFF
CDR3 DNA: TGTGCCGTACGGGAGGGTGGATACACTGAAGCTTTCTTT

V gene: TRBV7-2
CDR3 length: 14
J gene: TRBJ2-7
clone size: NA
D gene: NA
CDR3 protein: CASSRTESPSEQYF
CDR3 DNA: TGTGCCAGCAGCCGGACGGAGAGCCCCTCCGAGCAGTACTTC

V gene: TRBV28
CDR3 length: 11
J gene: TRBJ2-1
clone size: few
D gene: NA
CDR3 protein: CASSSFNEQFF
CDR3 DNA: TGTGCCAGCAGTTCCTTCAATGAGCAGTTCTTC

V gene: TRBV7-2
CDR3 length: 16
J gene: TRBJ2-7
clone size: few
D gene: TRBD1
CDR3 protein: CASSHPPGTGGGEQYF
CDR3 DNA: TGTGCCAGCAGCCACCCCCCCGGGACAGGGGGCGGCGAGCAGTACTTC

V gene: TRBV28
CDR3 length: 12
J gene: TRBJ1-5
clone size: few
D gene: NA
CDR3 protein: CASSFLDQPQHF
CDR3 DNA: TGTGCCAGCAGTTTTTTGGATCAGCCCCAGCATTTT

V gene: TRBV5-4
CDR3 length: 16
J gene: TRBJ2-7
clone size: few
D gene: TRBD2
CDR3 protein: CASSARTSGASYEQYF
CDR3 DNA: TGTGCCAGCAGCGCCCGGACTAGCGGGGCCTCCTACGAGCAGTACTTC

V gene: TRBV7-2
CDR3 length: 15
J gene: TRBJ2-3
clone size: NA
D gene: TRBD2
CDR3 protein: CASSLETGGLYTQYF
CDR3 DNA: TGTGCCAGCAGCTTAGAGACGGGGGGGCTTTATACGCAGTATTTT

V gene: TRBV5-1
CDR3 length: 16
J gene: TRBJ2-2
clone size: few
D gene: TRBD2
CDR3 protein: CASSFGTSGNTGELFF
CDR3 DNA: TGCGCCAGCAGCTTCGGGACTAGCGGAAACACCGGGGAGCTGTTTTTT

V gene: TRBV4-2
CDR3 length: 15
J gene: TRBJ1-4
clone size: few
D gene: NA
CDR3 protein: CASSPTRPTNEKLFF
CDR3 DNA: TGTGCCAGCAGCCCTACACGTCCAACTAATGAAAAACTGTTTTTT

V gene: TRBV19
CDR3 length: 12
J gene: TRBJ1-5
clone size: NA
D gene: NA
CDR3 protein: CASSIQHQPQHF
CDR3 DNA: TGTGCCAGTAGTATCCAACATCAGCCCCAGCATTTT

V gene: TRBV5-4
CDR3 length: 12
J gene: TRBJ2-1
clone size: few
D gene: NA
CDR3 protein: CASSLTTSEQFF
CDR3 DNA: TGTGCCAGCAGCTTGACGACCTCTGAGCAGTTCTTC

V gene: TRBV19
CDR3 length: 14
J gene: TRBJ2-7
clone size: NA
D gene: TRBD1
CDR3 protein: CASRLQDRVGEQYF
CDR3 DNA: TGTGCCAGTAGACTCCAGGACAGGGTGGGCGAGCAGTACTTC

V gene: TRBV18
CDR3 length: 11
J gene: TRBJ2-5
clone size: few
D gene: NA
CDR3 protein: CASSSSETQYF
CDR3 DNA: TGTGCCAGCTCATCCTCAGAGACCCAGTACTTC

V gene: TRBV30
CDR3 length: 14
J gene: TRBJ2-7
clone size: few
D gene: NA
CDR3 protein: CAWSVSGALSEQYF
CDR3 DNA: TGTGCCTGGAGTGTATCGGGGGCCCTGTCCGAGCAGTACTTC

V gene: TRBV29-1
CDR3 length: 14
J gene: TRBJ1-5
clone size: few
D gene: TRBD1
CDR3 protein: CSVVPGQGNQPQHF
CDR3 DNA: TGCAGCGTTGTACCGGGACAGGGAAATCAGCCCCAGCATTTT

V gene: TRBV29-1
CDR3 length: 17
J gene: TRBJ2-1
clone size: few
D gene: TRBD2
CDR3 protein: CSVTGTSGYGNYNEQFF
CDR3 DNA: TGCAGCGTAACCGGGACTAGCGGGTATGGCAACTACAATGAGCAGTTCTTC